Below, 5 T cell receptor beta chains from the same sample are listed, as sequenced in a study of blood T cell repertoires in COVID-19 (dated by TCRdb to the early 2020s). The method behind the library was the immunoSEQ multiplex PCR assay. The source is immuneACCESS, and TCRdb retained only in-frame sequences with V and J called. Part of the clones is not carried over; for the studies checked, unresolved V genes explain less than half of this, and the remainder is unexplained. The sample data list about 420,000 clones, and about 87% of these were observed just once. Roughly 0.78% of the sample lies in the top ten. Specimen: peripheral blood. The receptors derive from a man younger than 30 with COVID-19, enrolled during active disease.

This chain links TRBV5-1 with TRBJ2-1, with 12 bases aligning to TRBD2. V trimming: 0 bases; J trimming: 12 bases; junction bases outside the gene matches: 1. Germline loops: CDR1 SGHRS, CDR2 YFSETQ. The CDR3 contains 13 residues. The CDR3 here is CASSLELAGGQFF. Written as DNA, the CDR3 is TGCGCCAGCAGCTTGGAACTAGCGGGGGGGCAGTTCTTC.

With regard to this clone: The junction does not match germline at one end; this may be a read error. This chain connects TRBV7-8 to TRBJ2-5; 9 bases agree with TRBD2. Germline V gene lookup returns CDR1 SGHVS and CDR2 FQNEAQ. The CDR3 covers 15 residues. CDR3 DNA: TGTGCCAGCAGCCCCATTGGCGGGAGGGAAGAGGCCCAGTACTTC. This encodes CASSPIGGREEAQYF.

This chain uses TRBV19 with TRBJ2-1, with 13 bases that match TRBD2. Germline V gene lookup returns CDR1 LNHDA and CDR2 SQIVND (reference sequence). The V and J ends lost 5 bases and 8 bases, in that order; junction bases with no gene match: 6. The CDR3 covers 15 residues. The CDR3 protein is CASSSTGLAGDEQFF. CDR3 DNA sequence: TGTGCCAGTAGTTCCACCGGACTAGCGGGGGATGAGCAGTTCTTC.

The chain has TRBV19 and TRBJ1-5; D may be TRBD1 (5 bases). The germline CDR1 and CDR2 sequences are LNHDA and SQIVND (reference sequence). Between the trimmed V and J ends, which lost 4 bases and 9 bases, there was a span of 19 bases. The CDR3 extends over 15 amino acids. The chain's CDR3 is CASSKGRAGNVPQHF. The CDR3 nucleotides are TGTGCCAGTAGTAAGGGGAGGGCAGGGAACGTGCCCCAGCATTTT.

V usage is TRBV12-3 or TRBV12-4 and J usage is TRBJ2-1; TRBD2 is a possible D gene (6 bases). V was pared by 6 bases and J by 10 bases, with 10 bases between. The CDR3 runs 11 residues. The CDR3 DNA follows: TGTGCCAGCAGCTCCCGGGGGGAGCAGTTCTTC. Translated: CASSSRGEQFF.